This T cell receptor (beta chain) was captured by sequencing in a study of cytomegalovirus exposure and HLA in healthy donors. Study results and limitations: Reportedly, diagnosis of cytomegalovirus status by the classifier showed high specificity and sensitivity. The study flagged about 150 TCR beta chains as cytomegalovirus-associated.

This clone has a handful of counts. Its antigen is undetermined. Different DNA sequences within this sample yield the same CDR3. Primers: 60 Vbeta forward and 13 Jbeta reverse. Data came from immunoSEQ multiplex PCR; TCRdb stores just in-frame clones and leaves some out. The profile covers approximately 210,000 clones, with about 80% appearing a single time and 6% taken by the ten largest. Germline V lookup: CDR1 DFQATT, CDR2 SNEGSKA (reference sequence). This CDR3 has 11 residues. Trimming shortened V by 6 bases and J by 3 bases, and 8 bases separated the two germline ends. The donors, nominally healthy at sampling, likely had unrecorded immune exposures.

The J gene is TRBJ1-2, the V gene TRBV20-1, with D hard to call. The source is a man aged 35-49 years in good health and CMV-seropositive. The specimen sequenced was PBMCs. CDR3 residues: CSARRDYGYTF. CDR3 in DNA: TGCAGTGCCCGGAGAGACTATGGCTACACCTTC.